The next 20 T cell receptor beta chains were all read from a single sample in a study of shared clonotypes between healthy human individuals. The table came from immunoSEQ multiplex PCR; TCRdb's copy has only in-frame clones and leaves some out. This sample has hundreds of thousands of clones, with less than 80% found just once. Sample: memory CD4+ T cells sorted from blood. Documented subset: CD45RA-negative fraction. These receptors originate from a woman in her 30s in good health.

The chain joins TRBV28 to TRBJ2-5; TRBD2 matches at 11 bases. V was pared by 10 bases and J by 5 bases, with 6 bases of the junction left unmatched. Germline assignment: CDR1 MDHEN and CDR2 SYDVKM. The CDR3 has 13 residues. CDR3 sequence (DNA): TGTGCCACCTTAGCGGGAGGGCCCGAGACCCAGTACTTC. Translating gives CATLAGGPETQYF.

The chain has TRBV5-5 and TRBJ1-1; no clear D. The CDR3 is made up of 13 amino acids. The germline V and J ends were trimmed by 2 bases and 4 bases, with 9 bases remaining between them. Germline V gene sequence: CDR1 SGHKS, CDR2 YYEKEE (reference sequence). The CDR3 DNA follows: TGTGCCAGCAGCTTAGGCGTCACCACTGAAGCTTTCTTT. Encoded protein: CASSLGVTTEAFF. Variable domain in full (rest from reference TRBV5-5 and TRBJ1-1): DAGVTQSPTHLIKTRGQQVTLRCSPISGHKSVSWYQQVLGQGPQFIFQYYEKEERGRGNFPDRFSARQFPNYSSELNVNALLLGDSALYLCASSLGVTTEAFFGQGTRLTVV.

The DNA of the CDR3 is TGTGCCAGCAGCTTCCCGGGACAGGGGAGGCACGAGCAGTACTTC. Its protein is CASSFPGQGRHEQYF. The rearrangement links TRBV6-1 to TRBJ2-7, with 10 positions matching TRBD1. The germline V gene has CDR1 MNHNS and CDR2 SASEGT. J was trimmed by 5 bases and V by 6 bases; bases with no gene match: 10. The CDR3 consists of 15 residues.

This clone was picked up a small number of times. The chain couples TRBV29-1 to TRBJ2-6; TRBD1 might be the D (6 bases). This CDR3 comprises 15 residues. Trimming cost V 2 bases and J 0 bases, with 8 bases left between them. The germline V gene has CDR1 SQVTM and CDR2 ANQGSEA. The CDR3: CSVEQGTSGANVLTF. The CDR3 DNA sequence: TGCAGCGTTGAACAGGGGACCTCTGGGGCCAACGTCCTGACTTTC.

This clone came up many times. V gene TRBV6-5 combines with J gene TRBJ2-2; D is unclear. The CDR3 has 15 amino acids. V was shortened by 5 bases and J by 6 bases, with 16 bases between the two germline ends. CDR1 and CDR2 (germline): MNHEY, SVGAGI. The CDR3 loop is CASSSSDPLAGELFF. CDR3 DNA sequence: TGTGCCAGCAGTAGTAGTGACCCCTTGGCCGGGGAGCTGTTTTTT.

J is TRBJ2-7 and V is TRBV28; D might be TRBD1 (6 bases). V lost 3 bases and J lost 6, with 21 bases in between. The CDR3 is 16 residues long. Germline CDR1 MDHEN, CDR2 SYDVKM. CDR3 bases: TGTGCCAGCAGTTTGAGAGGACAGCCGTTAAAGGGCGAGCAGTACTTC. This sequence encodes CASSLRGQPLKGEQYF. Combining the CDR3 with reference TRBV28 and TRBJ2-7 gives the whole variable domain DVKVTQSSRYLVKRTGEKVFLECVQDMDHENMFWYRQDPGLGLRLIYFSYDVKMKEKGDIPEGYSVSREKKERFSLILESASTNQTSMYLCASSLRGQPLKGEQYFGPGTRLTVT.

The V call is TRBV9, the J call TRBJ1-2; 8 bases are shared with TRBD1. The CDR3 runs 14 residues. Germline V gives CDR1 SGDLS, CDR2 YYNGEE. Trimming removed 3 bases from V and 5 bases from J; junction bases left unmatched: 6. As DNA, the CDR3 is TGTGCCAGCAGCGGACAGGGGTTTCGATATGGCTACACCTTC. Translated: CASSGQGFRYGYTF.

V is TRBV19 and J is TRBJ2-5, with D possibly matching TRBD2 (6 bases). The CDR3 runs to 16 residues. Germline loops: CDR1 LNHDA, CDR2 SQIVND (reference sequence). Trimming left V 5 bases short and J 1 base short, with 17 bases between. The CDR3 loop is CASSLGGAGSQETQYF. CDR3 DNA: TGTGCCAGTAGTTTAGGCGGGGCAGGGAGCCAAGAGACCCAGTACTTC.

CDR3 sequence: CASTPQGAGNNEQFF. The CDR3 nucleotides are TGTGCCAGCACCCCCCAGGGGGCCGGAAACAATGAGCAGTTCTTC. This chain joins TRBV28 and TRBJ2-1; 8 bases line up with TRBD1. The CDR3 extends over 15 amino acids. Germline V gene sequence: CDR1 MDHEN, CDR2 SYDVKM. The V segment lost 7 bases and the J segment 5 bases; nucleotides outside the gene matches: 10.

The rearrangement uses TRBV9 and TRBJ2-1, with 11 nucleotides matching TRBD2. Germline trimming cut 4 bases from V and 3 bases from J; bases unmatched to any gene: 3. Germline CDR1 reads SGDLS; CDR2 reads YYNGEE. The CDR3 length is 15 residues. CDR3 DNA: TGTGCCAGCAGCTTCGGGACTAGCGGCTACAATGAGCAGTTCTTC. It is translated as CASSFGTSGYNEQFF.

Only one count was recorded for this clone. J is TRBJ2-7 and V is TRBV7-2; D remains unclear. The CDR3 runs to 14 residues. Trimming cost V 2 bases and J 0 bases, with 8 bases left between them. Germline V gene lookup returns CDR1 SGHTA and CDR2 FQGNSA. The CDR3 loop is CASSLLHSSYEQYF. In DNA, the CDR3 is TGTGCCAGCAGCTTACTACACAGCTCCTACGAGCAGTACTTC.

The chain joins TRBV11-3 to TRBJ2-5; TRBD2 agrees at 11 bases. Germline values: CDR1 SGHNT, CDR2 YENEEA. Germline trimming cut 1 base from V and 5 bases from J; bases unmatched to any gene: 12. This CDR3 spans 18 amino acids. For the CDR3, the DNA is TGTGCCAGCAGCTTAGCCCTCCCCGGACTAGCGGGCGGGGAGACCCAGTACTTC. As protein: CASSLALPGLAGGETQYF.

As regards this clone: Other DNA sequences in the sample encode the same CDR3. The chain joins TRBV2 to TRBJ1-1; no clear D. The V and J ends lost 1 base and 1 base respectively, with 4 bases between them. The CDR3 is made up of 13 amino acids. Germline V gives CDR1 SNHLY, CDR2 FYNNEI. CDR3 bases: TGTGCCAGCAGTGAAGGCGGGAACACTGAAGCTTTCTTT. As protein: CASSEGGNTEAFF.

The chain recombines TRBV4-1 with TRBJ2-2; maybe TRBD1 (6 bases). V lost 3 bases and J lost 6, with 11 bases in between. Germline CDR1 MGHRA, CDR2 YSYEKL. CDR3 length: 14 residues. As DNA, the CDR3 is TGCGCCAGCAGCCAGCTAGGGGGTGCCGGGGAGCTGTTTTTT. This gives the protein CASSQLGGAGELFF.

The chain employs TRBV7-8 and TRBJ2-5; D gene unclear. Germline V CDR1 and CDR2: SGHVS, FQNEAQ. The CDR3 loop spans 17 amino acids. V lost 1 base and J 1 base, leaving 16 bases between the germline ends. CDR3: CASSLGVLVLTQETQYF. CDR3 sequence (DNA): TGTGCCAGCAGCTTAGGGGTCCTAGTCCTAACCCAAGAGACCCAGTACTTC.

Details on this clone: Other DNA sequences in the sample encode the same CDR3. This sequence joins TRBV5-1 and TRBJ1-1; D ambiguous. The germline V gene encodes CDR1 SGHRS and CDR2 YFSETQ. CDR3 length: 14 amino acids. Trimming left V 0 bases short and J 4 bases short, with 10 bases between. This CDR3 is CASSLEGLGTEAFF. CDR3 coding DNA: TGCGCCAGCAGCTTGGAGGGTTTGGGCACTGAAGCTTTCTTT.

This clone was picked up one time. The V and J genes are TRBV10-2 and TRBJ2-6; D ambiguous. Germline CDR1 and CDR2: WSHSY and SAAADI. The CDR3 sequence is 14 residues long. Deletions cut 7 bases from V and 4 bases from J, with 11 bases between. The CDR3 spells CASKAQSGANVLTF. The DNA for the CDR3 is TGCGCCAGCAAGGCTCAGTCCGGGGCCAACGTCCTGACTTTC.

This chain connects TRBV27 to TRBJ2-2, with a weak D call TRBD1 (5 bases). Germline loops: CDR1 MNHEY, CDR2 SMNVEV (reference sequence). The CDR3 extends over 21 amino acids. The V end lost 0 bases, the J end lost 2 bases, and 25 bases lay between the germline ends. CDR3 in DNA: TGTGCCAGCAGTTTATCTTGGTTTCGGAAGGGGCTCCTGATAAACACCGGGGAGCTGTTTTTT. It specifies CASSLSWFRKGLLINTGELFF.

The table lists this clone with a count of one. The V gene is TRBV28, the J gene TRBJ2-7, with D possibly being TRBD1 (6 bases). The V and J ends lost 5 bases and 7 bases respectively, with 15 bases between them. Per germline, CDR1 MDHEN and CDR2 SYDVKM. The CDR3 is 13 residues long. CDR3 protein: CASSPRTVREQYF. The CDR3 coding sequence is TGTGCCAGCAGTCCGAGGACAGTTAGGGAGCAGTACTTC. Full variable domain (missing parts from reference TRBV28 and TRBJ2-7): DVKVTQSSRYLVKRTGEKVFLECVQDMDHENMFWYRQDPGLGLRLIYFSYDVKMKEKGDIPEGYSVSREKKERFSLILESASTNQTSMYLCASSPRTVREQYFGPGTRLTVT.

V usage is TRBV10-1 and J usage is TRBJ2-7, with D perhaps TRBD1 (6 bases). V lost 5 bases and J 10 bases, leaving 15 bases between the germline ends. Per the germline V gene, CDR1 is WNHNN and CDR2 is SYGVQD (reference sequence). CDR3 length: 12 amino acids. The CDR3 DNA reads TGCGCCAGCAGTAGGGACACAGGGAGTCAGTACTTC. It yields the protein CASSRDTGSQYF.